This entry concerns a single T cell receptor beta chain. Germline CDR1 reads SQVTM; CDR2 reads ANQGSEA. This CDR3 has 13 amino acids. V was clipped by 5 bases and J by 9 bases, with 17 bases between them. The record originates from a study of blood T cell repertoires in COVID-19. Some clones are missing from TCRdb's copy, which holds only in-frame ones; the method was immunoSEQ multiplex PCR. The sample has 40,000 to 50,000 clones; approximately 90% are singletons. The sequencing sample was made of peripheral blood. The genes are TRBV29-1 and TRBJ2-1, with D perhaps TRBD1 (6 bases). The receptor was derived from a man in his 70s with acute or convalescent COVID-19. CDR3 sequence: CSVRQVTMGEQFF. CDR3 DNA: TGCAGCGTTCGACAGGTCACAATGGGTGAGCAGTTCTTC.